This T cell receptor (beta chain) was obtained from a study of T cells after yellow fever vaccination (dated by TCRdb to the late 2010s). The study in broad terms: Libraries from fractions with low cell numbers were prepared with the SMART-Seq v4 Ultra Low Input RNA kit. Bulk PBMC replicates and cell subsets were isolated from blood drawn at multiple timepoints before and after both primary and secondary immunization. To follow T-cell clones before and after primary and booster YFV17D yellow fever vaccination, bulk TCR alpha and beta repertoires were sequenced over time. Two healthy male donors, one aged 18 to 29 and one aged 30 to 40 years, were included in the cohort. Results and caveats for the whole study, not just this receptor: A small fraction of clonotypes appeared in both the CD4 and CD8 compartments, likely as a result of convergent recombination. Because the study included only two donors, the extent to which the findings can be generalized is limited. Most clones expanded after primary vaccination were re-detected after the booster (96% of CD4 and about nine tenths of CD8), suggesting broad memory maintenance. Because abundant contaminating clonotypes from the bulk population could be contained in FACS-sorted repertoires, computational filtering was required. Compared with the primary T-cell response, the secondary T-cell response was faster but weaker, reaching its peak on day 5 rather than on day 15.

This clonotype occurred many times. Its antigen specificity is not known. One base away there is no much larger clone; base qualities are not given. The treatment or condition label for this specimen denotes: live attenuated yellow fever vaccine strain. At each blood-draw timepoint, two biological replicates of bulk PBMCs were obtained. PBMCs were isolated from peripheral blood using a standard Ficoll-Paque protocol. TriZol was used to extract RNA from bulk PBMCs, CD4 and CD8 fractions, and dextramer-positive and dextramer-negative fractions. TCR cDNA was synthesized by 5'RACE template switching, which introduced a universal primer site and unique molecular identifiers. Priming of cDNA synthesis was performed from both the TCR alpha and TCR beta constant segments. Two PCR steps were used to amplify libraries, with sample barcodes and sequencing adapters being added in the second step. Sequencing of the libraries was done on either Illumina HiSeq 2500 (2x100 bp) or NovaSeq (2x150 bp). Regarding the original processing steps: Demultiplexing of reads and collapsing into UMI consensus sequences were performed with MIGEC, and V(D)J alignment was carried out with MiXCR. Vaccine-responding clonotypes were identified with edgeR using replicate PBMC samples, with FDR below 0.01 and a log2 fold change above 5 up to day 15 being required. Bulk clonotypes were assigned CD4 or CD8 identity according to which sequenced CD4 or CD8 repertoire held them at higher abundance. Starting from the raw public reads, TCRdb applied fastp trimming at Q25, assembled clones with MiXCR and retained in-frame beta chains. Entries are consolidated by CDR3 protein sequence, retaining the most common genes and DNA. V and J calls and clone size were set by TCRdb, not the authors. For this sample there are approximately 350,000 distinct CDR3 sequences; 9.5% to 13% appear just once. The ten largest clones take up around 20% of the sample.

The starting material was PBMCs, obtained on the day of the first yellow fever vaccination. The origin of this receptor is a man younger than 30 who received the YFV17D yellow fever vaccine.

The nucleotide sequence reads TGTGCCAGCAGCTTGGGAGCAGGTTGGAGACAGCCCCAGCATTTT. It is translated as CASSLGAGWRQPQHF. This sequence uses TRBV5-6 and TRBJ1-5; the D segment cannot be called with confidence. Relative to germline, V is 0 bases shorter and J is 7 bases shorter, with 14 bases between their ends. The cysteine opens and the phenylalanine closes a CDR3 of 15 amino acids. Just CDR3 DNA is preserved here, 45 bases in frame from base 1. The germline V gene yields SGHDT for CDR1 and YYEEEE for CDR2.